What follows are 19 T cell receptor beta chains derived from one specimen sequenced in a study of shared clonotypes between healthy human individuals. The data were produced by immunoSEQ multiplex PCR, yet TCRdb's version contains in-frame clones alone and is incomplete. The repertoire holds millions of clones, with around 93% as singletons. CD45RO-negative, CCR7-positively selected cells formed the naive CD8 fraction, excluding terminally differentiated effector memory CD45RA+ cells. Sequenced input: naive CD8+ T cells from PBMCs. All receptors derive from a man between 18 and 29 years old in good health. Some clones in this sample may be carry-over from other donors' samples.

The chain links TRBV9 to TRBJ2-1, with 9 bases aligning to TRBD2. V shed 0 bases, J shed 12 bases, and the junction held 16 bases outside the gene matches. This CDR3 region has 17 residues. Germline CDR1 is SGDLS and CDR2 is YYNGEE. CDR3 bases: TGTGCCAGCAGCGTAGGATCCGGGACTAGCCTCGGTCTGGGGCAGTTCTTC. Translating gives CASSVGSGTSLGLGQFF.

This clone appeared a single time. V usage is TRBV7-2 and J usage is TRBJ2-7, with D hard to call. Germline V gene lookup returns CDR1 SGHTA and CDR2 FQGNSA. The CDR3 runs to 16 residues. The ends were cut back, 2 bases at V and 3 bases at J, with 17 bases in the middle. The CDR3 nucleotides read TGTGCCAGCAGCTTATTATTGTCGGAGCAGAGCTACGAGCAGTACTTC. Translated, it gives CASSLLLSEQSYEQYF.

V is TRBV6-1 and J is TRBJ1-5; D not resolved. This CDR3 spans 16 amino acids. Germline assignment: CDR1 MNHNS and CDR2 SASEGT. With 4 bases removed from V and 0 bases from J, the gap between germline ends came to 13 bases. The CDR3 coding sequence is TGTGCCAGCAGTGCCGCCGGAGGCTTTAGCAATCAGCCCCAGCATTTT. Translating it yields CASSAAGGFSNQPQHF.

The rearrangement uses TRBV28 and TRBJ2-7; D possibly corresponds to TRBD1 (7 bases). Between the trimmed V and J ends, which lost 5 bases and 3 bases, there was a span of 14 bases. Germline V gives CDR1 MDHEN, CDR2 SYDVKM. The CDR3 runs 14 residues. CDR3 sequence (DNA): TGTGCCAGCAGTGGAGGGACAGCGAACTACGAGCAGTACTTC. It yields the protein CASSGGTANYEQYF. The full variable domain, its missing parts supplied by reference TRBV28 and TRBJ2-7, is DVKVTQSSRYLVKRTGEKVFLECVQDMDHENMFWYRQDPGLGLRLIYFSYDVKMKEKGDIPEGYSVSREKKERFSLILESASTNQTSMYLCASSGGTANYEQYFGPGTRLTVT.

The chain is built from TRBV5-8 and TRBJ1-2; D uncertain. Trimming removed 0 bases at V and 4 bases at J, with 10 bases between. This CDR3 contains 14 residues. Germline CDR1 reads SGHTS; CDR2 reads YDEGEE. CDR3 residues: CASSLGGLGYGYTF. DNA of the CDR3: TGTGCCAGCAGCTTGGGGGGTCTTGGCTATGGCTACACCTTC.

CDR3 coding DNA: TGTGCCAGCAGCGGAACGGGACTAGCCTACAATGAGCAGTTCTTC. The encoded protein is CASSGTGLAYNEQFF. This chain links TRBV5-6 with TRBJ2-1; 8 bases align to TRBD2. This CDR3 is 15 amino acids long. CDR1 SGHDT and CDR2 YYEEEE come from the germline V gene. V lost 4 bases, J lost 2 bases, and 5 bases stayed unmatched.

CDR3 loop: CASSPSFTGGRSEKLFF. The CDR3 region has the DNA TGCGCCAGCAGCCCCTCCTTTACAGGGGGGCGTAGTGAAAAACTGTTTTTT. The rearrangement uses TRBV5-1 and TRBJ1-4; 8 positions agree with TRBD1. The CDR3 is 17 residues long. The trim removed 4 bases at V and 7 bases at J, leaving 15 bases unmatched. The germline V gene encodes CDR1 SGHRS and CDR2 YFSETQ.

The chain combines TRBV7-9 with TRBJ1-4; maybe TRBD1 (5 bases). Trimming shortened V by 4 bases and J by 5 bases, and 20 bases separated the two germline ends. Germline lookup yields CDR1 SEHNR and CDR2 FQNEAQ (reference sequence). The CDR3 totals 17 residues. The CDR3 nucleotides are TGTGCCAGCAGCTCACCGGGACTGACCTTATGGAATGAAAAACTGTTTTTT. Encoded protein: CASSSPGLTLWNEKLFF.

This chain uses TRBV7-9 with TRBJ2-7, with 7 bases identical to TRBD1. CDR1 and CDR2 from the germline V gene are SEHNR and FQNEAQ (reference sequence). The CDR3 consists of 14 residues. Trimming removed 4 bases from V and 3 bases from J; junction bases left unmatched: 6. For the CDR3, the DNA is TGTGCCAGCAGCTCTTTACAGGGGAACTACGAGCAGTACTTC. Its protein is CASSSLQGNYEQYF.

The gene calls are TRBV7-9 and TRBJ2-1, with TRBD1 identical over 7 bases. The CDR3 covers 15 residues. Germline V lookup: CDR1 SEHNR, CDR2 FQNEAQ (reference sequence). After removal of 2 bases from V and 1 base from J, the junction contained 2 bases not matched to a gene. The CDR3, as DNA: TGTGCCAGCAGCTTAAGACAGGGATCCTACAATGAGCAGTTCTTC. It codes for CASSLRQGSYNEQFF.

The chain carries TRBV4-2 and TRBJ2-1; D is uncertain. The CDR3 length is 16 residues. V dropped 2 bases and J dropped 1 base, with 12 bases sitting between them. CDR1 and CDR2 (germline): LGHNA, YNFKEQ. The CDR3 DNA is TGTGCCAGCAGCCAACGAACGGACGCATCCTACAATGAGCAGTTCTTC. Protein sequence: CASSQRTDASYNEQFF.

The table lists this clone with a few counts. The chain carries TRBV2 and TRBJ2-2, with D possibly being TRBD2 (5 bases). This CDR3 region has 14 residues. Trimming took off 2 bases at V and 3 bases at J, with 7 bases between the two ends. Germline CDR1 is SNHLY and CDR2 is FYNNEI. The CDR3 region is CASSESGDTGELFF. The CDR3 DNA follows: TGTGCCAGCAGTGAATCCGGGGACACCGGGGAGCTGTTTTTT.

As regards this clone: At the DNA level, this CDR3 is encoded by other sequences in the same sample as well. The CDR3 nucleotides are TGTGCCAGCAGCCCCAGCTCCTACGAGCAGTACTTC. It codes for CASSPSSYEQYF. The genes are TRBV6-6 and TRBJ2-7; no definite D call. CDR1 MNHNY and CDR2 SVGAGI come from the germline V gene (reference sequence). Trimming removed 6 bases at V and 0 bases at J, with 6 bases between. This CDR3 is 12 amino acids long.

The chain links TRBV2 to TRBJ2-7; TRBD2 might be the D (6 bases). Germline CDR1 reads SNHLY; CDR2 reads FYNNEI. The CDR3 is 15 amino acids. V was clipped by 6 bases and J by 4 bases, with 19 bases between them. The CDR3 region has the DNA TGTGCCAGCAGACGAGCACCGGGACTGCAATACGAGCAGTACTTC. It specifies CASRRAPGLQYEQYF.

The V call is TRBV9, the J call TRBJ2-1; 9 bases match TRBD1. The V gene end was trimmed by 3 bases and the J gene end by 0 bases; junction bases not matched to a gene: 1. The length of the CDR3 is 15 residues. Looked up from germline, CDR1 is SGDLS and CDR2 is YYNGEE. CDR3 protein: CASSGQGDSYNEQFF. The CDR3 nucleotides are TGTGCCAGCAGCGGACAGGGGGACTCCTACAATGAGCAGTTCTTC.

V usage is TRBV27 and J usage is TRBJ1-2; D gene ambiguous. V lost 5 bases, J lost 2 bases, and 18 bases lay in between. Germline-derived CDR1 and CDR2 are MNHEY and SMNVEV (reference sequence). This CDR3 spans 16 amino acids. The CDR3 loop reads CASSPQRAAGNYGYTF. The CDR3 coding sequence is TGTGCCAGCAGTCCCCAAAGGGCCGCGGGCAACTATGGCTACACCTTC.

V and J are TRBV28 and TRBJ2-7, with TRBD2 matching 8 bases. CDR1 is MDHEN, CDR2 SYDVKM, per germline. Trimming removed 3 bases from V and 5 bases from J; junction bases left unmatched: 9. The CDR3 totals 15 residues. CDR3 DNA sequence: TGTGCCAGCAGTTTCTCCCGGGAGGGGGAGGACGAGCAGTACTTC. Its translation: CASSFSREGEDEQYF. The complete variable domain, with remaining parts taken from reference TRBV28 and TRBJ2-7, reads DVKVTQSSRYLVKRTGEKVFLECVQDMDHENMFWYRQDPGLGLRLIYFSYDVKMKEKGDIPEGYSVSREKKERFSLILESASTNQTSMYLCASSFSREGEDEQYFGPGTRLTVT.

The chain links TRBV7-9 to TRBJ2-7; no reliable D call. Per the germline V gene, CDR1 is SEHNR and CDR2 is FQNEAQ (reference sequence). V shed 8 bases and J shed 5 bases, with 10 bases lying between them. The length of the CDR3 is 11 residues. CDR3 in amino acids: CASCIRDEQYF. Written as DNA, the CDR3 is TGTGCCAGCTGTATACGCGACGAGCAGTACTTC. Full variable domain (remainder filled in from reference TRBV7-9 and TRBJ2-7): DTGVSQNPRHKITKRGQNVTFRCDPISEHNRLYWYRQTLGQGPEFLTYFQNEAQLEKSRLLSDRFSAERPKGSFSTLEIQRTEQGDSAMYLCASCIRDEQYFGPGTRLTVT.

This sequence joins TRBV28 and TRBJ1-5, with D possibly being TRBD1 (6 bases). CDR1 is MDHEN, CDR2 SYDVKM, per germline. CDR3 length: 16 residues. The V and J ends lost 5 bases and 1 base respectively, with 15 bases between them. The CDR3 loop is CASSPLGASSNQPQHF. The CDR3 region has the DNA TGTGCCAGCAGTCCCCTGGGGGCATCGAGCAATCAGCCCCAGCATTTT.